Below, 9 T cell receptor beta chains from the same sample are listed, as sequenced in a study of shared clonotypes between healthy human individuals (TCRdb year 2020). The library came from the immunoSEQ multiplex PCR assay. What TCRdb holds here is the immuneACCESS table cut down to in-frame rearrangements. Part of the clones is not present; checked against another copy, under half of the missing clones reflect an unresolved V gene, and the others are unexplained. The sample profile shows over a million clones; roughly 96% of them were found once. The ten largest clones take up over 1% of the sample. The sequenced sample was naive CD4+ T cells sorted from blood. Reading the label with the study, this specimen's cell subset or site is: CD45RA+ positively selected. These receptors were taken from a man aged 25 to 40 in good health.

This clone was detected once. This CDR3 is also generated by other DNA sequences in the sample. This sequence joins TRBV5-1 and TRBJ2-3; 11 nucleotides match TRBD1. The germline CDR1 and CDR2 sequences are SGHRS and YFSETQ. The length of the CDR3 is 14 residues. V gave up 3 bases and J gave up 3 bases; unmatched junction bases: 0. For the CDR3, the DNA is TGCGCCAGCAGCTGGGACAGGGGGACAGATACGCAGTATTTT. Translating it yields CASSWDRGTDTQYF.

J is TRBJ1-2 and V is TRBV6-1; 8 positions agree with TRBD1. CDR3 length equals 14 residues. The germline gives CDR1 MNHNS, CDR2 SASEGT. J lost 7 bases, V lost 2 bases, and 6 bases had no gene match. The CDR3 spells CASSENRGLGGYTF. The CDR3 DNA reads TGTGCCAGCAGTGAAAACAGGGGGTTGGGTGGCTACACCTTC.

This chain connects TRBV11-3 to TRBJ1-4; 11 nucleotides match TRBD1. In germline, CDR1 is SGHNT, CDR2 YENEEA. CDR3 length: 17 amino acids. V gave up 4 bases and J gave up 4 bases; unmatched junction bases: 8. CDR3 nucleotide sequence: TGTGCCAGCAGCTCTTGGACAGGGGGCGTCCTTAATGAAAAACTGTTTTTT. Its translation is CASSSWTGGVLNEKLFF. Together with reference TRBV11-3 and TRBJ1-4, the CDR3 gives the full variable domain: EAGVVQSPRYKIIEKKQPVAFWCNPISGHNTLYWYLQNLGQGPELLIRYENEEAVDDSQLPKDRFSAERLKGVDSTLKIQPAELGDSAVYLCASSSWTGGVLNEKLFFGSGTQLSVL.

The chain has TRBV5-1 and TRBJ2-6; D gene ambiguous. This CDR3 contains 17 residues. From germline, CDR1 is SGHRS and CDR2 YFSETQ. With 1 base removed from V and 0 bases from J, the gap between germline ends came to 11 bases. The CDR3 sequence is CASSLSPSNSGANVLTF. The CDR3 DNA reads TGCGCCAGCAGCTTGAGTCCCTCAAACTCTGGGGCCAACGTCCTGACTTTC.

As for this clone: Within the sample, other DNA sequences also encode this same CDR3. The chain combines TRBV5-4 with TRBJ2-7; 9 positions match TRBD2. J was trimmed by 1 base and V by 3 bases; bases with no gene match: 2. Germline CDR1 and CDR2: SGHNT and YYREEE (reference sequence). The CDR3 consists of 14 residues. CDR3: CASSSTSGSYEQYF. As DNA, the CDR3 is TGTGCCAGCAGCTCGACTAGCGGATCCTACGAGCAGTACTTC. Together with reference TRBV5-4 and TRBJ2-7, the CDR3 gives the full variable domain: ETGVTQSPTHLIKTRGQQVTLRCSSQSGHNTVSWYQQALGQGPQFIFQYYREEENGRGNFPPRFSGLQFPNYSSELNVNALELDDSALYLCASSSTSGSYEQYFGPGTRLTVT.

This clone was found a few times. In DNA, the CDR3 is TGTGCCAGCACCACGACGGGACAGGGGAACAATCAGCCCCAGCATTTT. This encodes CASTTTGQGNNQPQHF. The V and J genes are TRBV28 and TRBJ1-5; 10 nucleotides align to TRBD1. Germline values: CDR1 MDHEN, CDR2 SYDVKM. Trimming at V came to 7 bases and at J to 3 bases, leaving 9 bases not matched to a gene. The CDR3 covers 16 residues.

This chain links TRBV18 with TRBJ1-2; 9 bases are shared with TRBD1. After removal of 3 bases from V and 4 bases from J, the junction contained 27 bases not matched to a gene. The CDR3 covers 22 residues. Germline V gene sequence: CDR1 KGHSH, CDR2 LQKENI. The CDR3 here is CASSPFSVANPGQGLGIYGYTF. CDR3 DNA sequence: TGTGCCAGCTCACCTTTCTCCGTCGCAAATCCGGGACAGGGTTTGGGAATCTATGGCTACACCTTC.

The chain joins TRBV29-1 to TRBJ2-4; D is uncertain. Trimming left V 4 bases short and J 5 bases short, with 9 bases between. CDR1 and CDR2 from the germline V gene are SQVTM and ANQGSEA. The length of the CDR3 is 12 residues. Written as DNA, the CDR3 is TGCAGCGTTGGTCAGCCCGAAAACATTCAGTACTTC. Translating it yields CSVGQPENIQYF.

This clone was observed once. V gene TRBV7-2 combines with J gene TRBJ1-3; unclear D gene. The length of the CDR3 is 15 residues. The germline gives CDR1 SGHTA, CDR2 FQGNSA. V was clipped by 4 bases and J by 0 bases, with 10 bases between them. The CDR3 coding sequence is TGTGCCAGCAGCTCCAGGAAATCCTCTGGAAACACCATATATTTT. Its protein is CASSSRKSSGNTIYF.